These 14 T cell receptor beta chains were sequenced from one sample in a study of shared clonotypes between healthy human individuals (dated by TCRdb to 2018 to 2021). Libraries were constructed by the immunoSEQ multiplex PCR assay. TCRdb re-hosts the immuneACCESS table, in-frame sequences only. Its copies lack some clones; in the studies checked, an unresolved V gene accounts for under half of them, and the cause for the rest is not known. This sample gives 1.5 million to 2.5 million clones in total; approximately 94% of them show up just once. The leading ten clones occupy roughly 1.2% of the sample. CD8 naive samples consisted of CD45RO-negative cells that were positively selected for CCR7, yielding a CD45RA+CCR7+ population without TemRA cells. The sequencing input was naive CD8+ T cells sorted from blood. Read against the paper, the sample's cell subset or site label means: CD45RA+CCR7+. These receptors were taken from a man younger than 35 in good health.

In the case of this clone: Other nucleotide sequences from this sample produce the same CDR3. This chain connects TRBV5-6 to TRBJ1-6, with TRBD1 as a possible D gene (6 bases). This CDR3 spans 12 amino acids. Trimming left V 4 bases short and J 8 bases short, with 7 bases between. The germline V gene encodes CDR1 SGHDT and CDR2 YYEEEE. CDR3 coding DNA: TGTGCCAGCAGCAGACAGGATTCACCCCTCCACTTT. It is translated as CASSRQDSPLHF.

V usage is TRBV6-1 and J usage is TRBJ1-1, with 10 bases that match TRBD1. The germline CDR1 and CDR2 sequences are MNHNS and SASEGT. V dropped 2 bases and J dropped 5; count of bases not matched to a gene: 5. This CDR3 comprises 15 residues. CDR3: CASSESRTGGTEAFF. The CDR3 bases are TGTGCCAGCAGTGAATCCCGGACAGGGGGGACTGAAGCTTTCTTT.

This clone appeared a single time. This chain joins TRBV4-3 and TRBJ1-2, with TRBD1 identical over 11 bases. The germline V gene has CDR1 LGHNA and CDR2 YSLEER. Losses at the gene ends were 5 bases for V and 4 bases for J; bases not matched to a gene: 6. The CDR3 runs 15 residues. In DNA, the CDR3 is TGCGCCAGCAGCGCGGGACAGGGGGATGTCTATGGCTACACCTTC. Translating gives CASSAGQGDVYGYTF.

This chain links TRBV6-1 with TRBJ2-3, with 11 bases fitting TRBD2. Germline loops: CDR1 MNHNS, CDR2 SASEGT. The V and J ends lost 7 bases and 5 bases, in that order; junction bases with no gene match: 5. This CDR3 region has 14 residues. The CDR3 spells CASTVLAGGDTQYF. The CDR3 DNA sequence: TGTGCCAGCACTGTTCTAGCGGGAGGAGATACGCAGTATTTT.

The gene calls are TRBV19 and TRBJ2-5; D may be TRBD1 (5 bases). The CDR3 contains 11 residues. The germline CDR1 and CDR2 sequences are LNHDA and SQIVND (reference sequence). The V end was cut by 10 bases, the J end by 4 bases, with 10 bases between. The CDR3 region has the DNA TGTGCCACAGGGCCCCCAGAGACCCAGTACTTC. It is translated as CATGPPETQYF.

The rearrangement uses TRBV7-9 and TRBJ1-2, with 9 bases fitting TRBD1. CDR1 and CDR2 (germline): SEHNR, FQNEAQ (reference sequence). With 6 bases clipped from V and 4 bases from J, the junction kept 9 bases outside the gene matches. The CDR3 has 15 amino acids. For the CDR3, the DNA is TGTGCCAGCAGTTCAAACAGGGGGCCGGGCTATGGCTACACCTTC. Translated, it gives CASSSNRGPGYGYTF.

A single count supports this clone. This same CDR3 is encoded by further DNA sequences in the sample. CDR3 amino acids: CASSYSRGLANEQYF. In DNA, the CDR3 is TGTGCCAGCAGTTACTCGAGGGGACTAGCAAACGAGCAGTACTTC. V usage is TRBV6-5 and J usage is TRBJ2-7, with 9 bases aligning to TRBD2. Losses at the gene ends were 0 bases for V and 5 bases for J; bases not matched to a gene: 5. CDR1 and CDR2 from the germline V gene are MNHEY and SVGAGI. The CDR3 has 15 residues.

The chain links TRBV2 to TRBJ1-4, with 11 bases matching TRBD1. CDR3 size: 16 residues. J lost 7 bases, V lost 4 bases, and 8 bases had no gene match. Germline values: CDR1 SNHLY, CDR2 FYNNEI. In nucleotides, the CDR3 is TGTGCCAGCAGTGCCTCTCCGGGACAGGGGGTTGAAAAACTGTTTTTT. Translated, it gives CASSASPGQGVEKLFF.

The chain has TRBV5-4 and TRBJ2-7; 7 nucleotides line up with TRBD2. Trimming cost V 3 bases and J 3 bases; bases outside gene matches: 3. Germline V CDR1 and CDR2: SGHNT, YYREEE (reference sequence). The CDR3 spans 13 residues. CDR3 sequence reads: CASSSGGDYEQYF. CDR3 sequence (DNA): TGTGCCAGCAGCTCGGGGGGAGACTACGAGCAGTACTTC.

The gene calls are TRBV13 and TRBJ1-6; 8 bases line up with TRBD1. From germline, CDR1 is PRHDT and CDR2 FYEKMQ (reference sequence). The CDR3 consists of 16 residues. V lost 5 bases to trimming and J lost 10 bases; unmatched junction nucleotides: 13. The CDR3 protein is CASSAILQGARSPLHF. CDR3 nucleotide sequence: TGTGCCAGCAGCGCAATACTCCAGGGGGCGAGGTCACCCCTCCACTTT.

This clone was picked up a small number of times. CDR3 amino acids: CASSEGSSGWYEQYF. Here the CDR3 DNA reads TGTGCCAGCAGTGAAGGGTCTAGCGGGTGGTACGAGCAGTACTTC. The chain links TRBV6-1 to TRBJ2-7, with 8 bases that match TRBD2. The junction had 6 bases not matched to a gene; V was cut back by 1 base and J by 4 bases. Germline V gene lookup returns CDR1 MNHNS and CDR2 SASEGT. CDR3 length: 15 amino acids.

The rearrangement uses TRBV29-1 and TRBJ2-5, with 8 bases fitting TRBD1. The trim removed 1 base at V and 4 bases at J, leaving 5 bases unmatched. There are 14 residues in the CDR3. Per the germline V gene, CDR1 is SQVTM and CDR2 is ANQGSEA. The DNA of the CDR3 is TGCAGCGTTGAAGGACAGGGGACCGTAGAGACCCAGTACTTC. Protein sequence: CSVEGQGTVETQYF.

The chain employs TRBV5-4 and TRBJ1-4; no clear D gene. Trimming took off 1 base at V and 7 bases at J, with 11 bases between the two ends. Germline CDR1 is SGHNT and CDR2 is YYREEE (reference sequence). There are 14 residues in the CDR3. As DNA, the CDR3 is TGTGCCAGCAGCTTGTGGGCGGCGGGTGAAAAACTGTTTTTT. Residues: CASSLWAAGEKLFF.

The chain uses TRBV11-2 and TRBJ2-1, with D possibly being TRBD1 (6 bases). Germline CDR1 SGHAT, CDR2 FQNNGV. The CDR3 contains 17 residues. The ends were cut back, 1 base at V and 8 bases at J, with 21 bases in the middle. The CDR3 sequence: CASSLGRQVIYDDEQFF. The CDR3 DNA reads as TGTGCCAGCAGCTTAGGAAGACAGGTCATTTACGACGATGAGCAGTTCTTC.